This T cell receptor beta chain was identified in a study of shared clonotypes between healthy human individuals. Whole-study context: Every donor yielded three CD4 naive, three CD4 memory, two CD8 naive and one CD8 memory plate.

Germline lookup yields CDR1 MNHEY and CDR2 SMNVEV (reference sequence). Trimming removed 5 bases at V and 3 bases at J, with 13 bases between. The CDR3 is 14 amino acids. In regard to this clone: Its antigen is still unknown.

The naive CD8 population came from CD45RO-negative cells selected for CCR7, without terminally differentiated effector memory CD45RA+ cells. Study-level points and caveats: Across subsets, estimated richness was generally greater for naive than for memory populations.

Authors' methods: Junction-only immunoSEQ sequences carried no quality scores, so filtering differed. TCRdb's table, derived via immunoSEQ multiplex PCR, lists solely in-frame clones and lacks some. V and J calls and clone size are given by that table; D and trimming were obtained from the DNA. The repertoire holds 550,000 to 600,000 clones, with roughly 98% as singletons. This chain joins TRBV27 and TRBJ1-1; D ambiguous. The TCR originated in a man aged 25 to 45 in good health. Sequencing was done on a sample of naive CD8+ T cells sorted from blood. The CDR3 sequence: CASSPAKVYTEAFF. CDR3 in DNA: TGTGCCAGCAGTCCGGCTAAGGTATACACTGAAGCTTTCTTT.